These 20 T cell receptor beta chains originate from one sample sequenced in a study of radiotherapy plus CTLA-4 blockade in lung cancer. TCRdb's table, derived via immunoSEQ multiplex PCR, lists solely in-frame clones and lacks some. The table has tens of thousands of clones, about 88% seen once. The sample in question was peripheral blood, obtained from a patient treated with radiotherapy plus ipilimumab. All receptors come from a human donor with non-small cell lung cancer whose response to radiotherapy plus ipilimumab could not be evaluated.

The chain carries TRBV28 and TRBJ2-1; D is possibly TRBD2 (6 bases). Germline V CDR1 and CDR2: MDHEN, SYDVKM. Trimming took 3 bases from V and 6 from J, leaving 21 bases between them. The CDR3 spans 17 residues. CDR3 nucleotide sequence: TGTGCCAGCAGTTTCGGCCCCCAACCCTCGCGGGGCAATGAGCAGTTCTTC. It codes for CASSFGPQPSRGNEQFF.

The chain is built from TRBV4-3 and TRBJ2-3; D is undetermined. V lost 1 base to trimming and J lost 0 bases, with 8 bases between them. Germline V CDR1 and CDR2: LGHNA, YSLEER. The CDR3 sequence is 15 residues long. In nucleotides, the CDR3 is TGCGCCAGCAGCCAAGGAGGAACAAGCACAGATACGCAGTATTTT. This encodes CASSQGGTSTDTQYF.

The chain carries TRBV5-1 and TRBJ2-7; D is unclear. Between the trimmed V and J ends, which lost 7 bases and 4 bases, there was a span of 12 bases. Per germline, CDR1 SGHRS and CDR2 YFSETQ. CDR3 size: 12 residues. The CDR3 DNA sequence: TGCGCCAGCGGAATAGACAATTACGAGCAGTACTTC. Translating gives CASGIDNYEQYF.

The chain employs TRBV5-6 and TRBJ1-5, with a possible D match to TRBD1 (6 bases). The CDR3 extends over 13 amino acids. The germline V gene encodes CDR1 SGHDT and CDR2 YYEEEE. The V gene lost 4 bases and the J gene lost 4 bases, with 9 bases spanning the gap. CDR3 loop: CASSTTGNQPQHF. As DNA, the CDR3 is TGTGCCAGCAGCACCACAGGGAATCAGCCCCAGCATTTT.

This clone has only one observation. The rearrangement uses TRBV7-2 and TRBJ2-7; D possibly corresponds to TRBD2 (6 bases). CDR1 is SGHTA and CDR2 is FQGNSA in the germline V gene. The length of the CDR3 is 16 residues. V was clipped by 3 bases and J by 1 base, with 16 bases between them. CDR3 in DNA: TGTGCCAGCAGCTTGCGGGGAAGGGGCCTATCCTACGAGCAGTACTTC. It is translated as CASSLRGRGLSYEQYF.

This chain joins TRBV28 and TRBJ1-1; 8 bases line up with TRBD1. The CDR3 length is 14 residues. Germline values: CDR1 MDHEN, CDR2 SYDVKM. Trimming at V came to 6 bases and at J to 4 bases, leaving 7 bases not matched to a gene. CDR3: CASRWTGTATEAFF. The CDR3 DNA is TGTGCCAGCAGATGGACAGGGACGGCCACTGAAGCTTTCTTT. The whole variable domain, filled in from reference TRBV28 and TRBJ1-1, reads DVKVTQSSRYLVKRTGEKVFLECVQDMDHENMFWYRQDPGLGLRLIYFSYDVKMKEKGDIPEGYSVSREKKERFSLILESASTNQTSMYLCASRWTGTATEAFFGQGTRLTVV.

This rearrangement joins TRBV7-9 to TRBJ2-7, with D unclear. V gave up 1 base and J gave up 3 bases, with 7 bases separating them. The CDR3 contains 13 residues. Germline lookup yields CDR1 SEHNR and CDR2 FQNEAQ (reference sequence). The CDR3 bases are TGTGCCAGCAGCTTAGACGGAGACTACGAGCAGTACTTC. Translated, it gives CASSLDGDYEQYF.

V usage is TRBV4-3 and J usage is TRBJ1-2; possibly TRBD1 for D (6 bases). In germline, CDR1 is LGHNA, CDR2 YSLEER. V was trimmed by 0 bases and J by 4 bases, leaving 12 bases between them. This CDR3 spans 15 amino acids. CDR3 protein: CASSQDRGLSYGYTF. The CDR3 region has the DNA TGCGCCAGCAGCCAAGACAGGGGCCTTAGCTATGGCTACACCTTC.

This chain joins TRBV28 and TRBJ2-7; maybe TRBD1 (6 bases). Trimming removed 2 bases from V and 3 bases from J, with 17 bases in between. Germline CDR1 is MDHEN and CDR2 is SYDVKM. The CDR3 contains 16 residues. In nucleotides, the CDR3 is TGTGCCAGCAGTTTAATCTCCGACAGGACCCTCTACGAGCAGTACTTC. Protein sequence: CASSLISDRTLYEQYF.

This clone has just a few counts. The DNA for the CDR3 is TGTGCCAGCAGCTTACCACCCAGGCTCGGGAACGAGCAGTACTTC. This encodes CASSLPPRLGNEQYF. This chain uses TRBV7-9 with TRBJ2-7, with D perhaps TRBD2 (5 bases). Trimming pared 2 bases from V and 5 bases from J, leaving 16 bases between. Germline-derived CDR1 and CDR2 are SEHNR and FQNEAQ (reference sequence). The CDR3 has 15 amino acids.

The chain couples TRBV6-5 to TRBJ1-5; D is uncertain. The CDR3 loop spans 15 amino acids. Looked up from germline, CDR1 is MNHEY and CDR2 is SVGAGI. Trimming removed 0 bases at V and 1 base at J, with 7 bases between. CDR3 sequence: CASSYSAGSNQPQHF. The DNA for the CDR3 is TGTGCCAGCAGTTACTCAGCAGGCAGCAATCAGCCCCAGCATTTT.

The chain joins TRBV6-6 to TRBJ2-5; 10 nucleotides agree with TRBD1. The CDR3 runs to 15 residues. With 2 bases clipped from V and 3 bases from J, the junction kept 3 bases outside the gene matches. Germline V gene data show CDR1 as MNHNY and CDR2 as SVGAGI (reference sequence). The CDR3 reads CASSYPGTGEETQYF. The CDR3 bases are TGTGCCAGCAGTTACCCTGGGACAGGGGAAGAGACCCAGTACTTC.

The J gene is TRBJ2-7, the V gene TRBV7-9; 9 nucleotides agree with TRBD2. Germline V gene lookup returns CDR1 SEHNR and CDR2 FQNEAQ (reference sequence). This CDR3 spans 14 amino acids. The trim removed 3 bases at V and 3 bases at J, leaving 3 bases unmatched. CDR3 bases: TGTGCCAGCAGCTTGGCGGGAGGGGTCTACGAGCAGTACTTC. As protein: CASSLAGGVYEQYF.

The chain employs TRBV29-1 and TRBJ1-3; D call uncertain. The germline gives CDR1 SQVTM, CDR2 ANQGSEA. The CDR3 covers 14 residues. The germline V and J ends were trimmed by 6 bases and 4 bases, with 16 bases remaining between them. The CDR3 sequence is CSVLDTISGNTIYF. CDR3 DNA: TGCAGCGTCCTCGACACAATCTCCGGAAACACCATATATTTT.

This chain joins TRBV15 and TRBJ2-7; 12 positions agree with TRBD1. V shed 2 bases, J shed 7 bases, and the junction held 24 bases outside the gene matches. The CDR3 length is 21 residues. Germline values: CDR1 LNHNV, CDR2 YYDKDF (reference sequence). For the CDR3, the DNA is TGTGCCACCAGCAGAAGAACCCATCCGAGGAAAGAGGGACAGGGGGCACTTGAGCAGTACTTC. Translation: CATSRRTHPRKEGQGALEQYF.

V and J are TRBV9 and TRBJ2-3; 16 nucleotides align to TRBD2. The CDR3 is made up of 19 amino acids. V shed 0 bases, J shed 2 bases, and the junction held 6 bases outside the gene matches. Per germline, CDR1 SGDLS and CDR2 YYNGEE. The CDR3 here is CASSVGGTSGRGFTDTQYF. The DNA for the CDR3 is TGTGCCAGCAGCGTAGGAGGGACTAGCGGGAGGGGGTTCACAGATACGCAGTATTTT.

The chain has TRBV15 and TRBJ2-2, with a weak D call TRBD2 (6 bases). Germline V gene lookup returns CDR1 LNHNV and CDR2 YYDKDF (reference sequence). V lost 11 bases to trimming and J lost 1 base, with 11 bases between them. The CDR3 sequence is 13 residues long. The CDR3 nucleotides are TGTGCCGCCGGAGGGGTGAACACCGGGGAGCTGTTTTTT. It yields the protein CAAGGVNTGELFF.

The chain uses TRBV7-2 and TRBJ1-1, with unresolved D. V lost 5 bases, J lost 0 bases, and 7 bases lay in between. The CDR3 spans 13 residues. From germline, CDR1 is SGHTA and CDR2 FQGNSA. CDR3 residues: CASSGKMNTEAFF. The CDR3 nucleotides read TGTGCCAGCAGCGGCAAGATGAACACTGAAGCTTTCTTT. Complete variable domain (other parts from reference TRBV7-2 and TRBJ1-1): GAGVSQSPSNKVTEKGKDVELRCDPISGHTALYWYRQSLGQGLEFLIYFQGNSAPDKSGLPSDRFSAERTGGSVSTLTIQRTQQEDSAVYLCASSGKMNTEAFFGQGTRLTVV.

This clone came up once. The rearrangement links TRBV5-1 to TRBJ2-7; possibly TRBD1 for D (5 bases). This CDR3 contains 14 residues. With 5 bases removed from V and 1 base from J, the gap between germline ends came to 13 bases. CDR1 and CDR2 (germline): SGHRS, YFSETQ. The CDR3 loop is CASRSGFTSYEQYF. DNA for the CDR3: TGCGCCAGCAGATCAGGGTTTACGTCCTACGAGCAGTACTTC.

This clone was detected once. The V gene is TRBV19, the J gene TRBJ2-2, with 7 bases lining up with TRBD1. The V segment lost 8 bases and the J segment 2 bases; nucleotides outside the gene matches: 5. This CDR3 is 14 amino acids long. The germline V gene encodes CDR1 LNHDA and CDR2 SQIVND (reference sequence). The CDR3 spells CASGGQPNTGELFF. The CDR3 DNA is TGTGCCAGTGGGGGACAGCCCAACACCGGGGAGCTGTTTTTT.